The sequence of this T cell receptor (beta chain) was determined in a study of PD-L1 blockade in urothelial cancer. Overall study context: Blood analysis was done at 3 weeks (second dose) and 6 weeks after treatment began. Blood-derived samples held a median roughly 140,000 T cells. General study findings and limits: Where pretreatment blood TCR clonality fell below the median, better survival was predicted.

Spiking each PCR with synthetic TCR analog templates was performed. Produced via immunoSEQ multiplex PCR; TCRdb's table is partial and in-frame only. The sample lists approximately 83,000 clones; over 80% were seen once. Turning to this clone: Its antigen remains unknown.

CDR1 is LGHNA and CDR2 is YNFKEQ in the germline V gene. V lost 3 bases and J lost 9, with 24 bases in between. The CDR3 extends over 16 amino acids. Time point defined: peripheral blood 6 weeks after treatment start. This TCR came from a man between 65 and 85 years old with urothelial cancer. This rearrangement joins TRBV4-2 to TRBJ2-7; maybe TRBD1 (6 bases). The sequencing here drew on PBMCs, taken around atezolizumab (anti-PD-L1) treatment. CDR3 nucleotide sequence: TGTGCCAGCAGCCAGGGGGCTGATGGAGCAGGAGGCGGGCAGTACTTC. As protein: CASSQGADGAGGGQYF.